These 8 T cell receptor beta chains were all obtained from the same sample, sequenced in a study of beta chain features in type 1 diabetes. cDNA synthesis used the whole RNA isolate, giving expressed TCRB sequences. Data came from immunoSEQ multiplex PCR; TCRdb stores just in-frame clones and leaves some out. The sample has 850,000 to 900,000 clones; 15% to 20% are singletons. Sequencing was performed on naive CD4+ T cells from blood. The receptors originated from a woman between 18 and 29 years old in good health.

J is TRBJ2-7 and V is TRBV28; 10 nucleotides agree with TRBD2. CDR1 MDHEN and CDR2 SYDVKM come from the germline V gene. With 6 bases clipped from V and 4 bases from J, the junction kept 9 bases outside the gene matches. This CDR3 region has 15 residues. In DNA form, the CDR3 reads TGTGCCAGCAGCTCCGGGTCTAGCGGGGGATACGAGCAGTACTTC. This encodes CASSSGSSGGYEQYF.

This sequence joins TRBV20-1 and TRBJ2-5, with unresolved D. The germline V and J ends were trimmed by 7 bases and 0 bases, with 3 bases remaining between them. This CDR3 region has 10 residues. Looked up from germline, CDR1 is DFQATT and CDR2 is SNEGSKA (reference sequence). The CDR3 nucleotides read TGCAGTGAACACCAAGAGACCCAGTACTTC. Amino acid sequence: CSEHQETQYF.

The V call is TRBV10-2, the J call TRBJ1-1, with a tentative D call TRBD1 (5 bases). Looked up from germline, CDR1 is WSHSY and CDR2 is SAAADI. The V and J ends lost 3 bases and 5 bases respectively, with 7 bases between them. There are 12 residues in the CDR3. The CDR3 nucleotides read TGCGCCAGCAGTGATAGGGGAACTGAAGCTTTCTTT. Residues: CASSDRGTEAFF.

This clone was observed a handful of times. The rearrangement uses TRBV28 and TRBJ2-7; the match to TRBD1 covers 8 bases. The CDR3 extends over 14 amino acids. The germline gives CDR1 MDHEN, CDR2 SYDVKM. With V trimmed by 6 bases and J by 4 bases, 8 bases remained unmatched. CDR3 sequence (DNA): TGTGCCAGCAGCCGATTGGACAGGGATTACGAGCAGTACTTC. Translating it yields CASSRLDRDYEQYF.

There are a few counts of this clone. This sample also contains other DNA sequences that code for the same CDR3. The chain uses TRBV5-4 and TRBJ2-5, with 8 bases identical to TRBD2. The germline V gene has CDR1 SGHNT and CDR2 YYREEE (reference sequence). CDR3 length equals 14 residues. Trimming took 1 base from V and 2 from J; bases not matched to a gene: 1. The CDR3 sequence is CASSLTSGQETQYF. The CDR3 DNA reads TGTGCCAGCAGCTTGACTAGCGGACAAGAGACCCAGTACTTC.

This clone was counted between two and nine times. V usage is TRBV9 and J usage is TRBJ2-5; 7 nucleotides align to TRBD2. The CDR3 spans 15 residues. Germline V gives CDR1 SGDLS, CDR2 YYNGEE. J gave up 5 bases and V 2 bases, and 9 bases lay outside the gene matches. The DNA of the CDR3 is TGTGCCAGCAGCGTCGGCGGGAGAATAGGGGAGACCCAGTACTTC. It codes for CASSVGGRIGETQYF.

The chain joins TRBV28 to TRBJ2-7; D may correspond to TRBD1 or TRBD2 (5 bases each). CDR1 and CDR2 from the germline V gene are MDHEN and SYDVKM. The CDR3 runs to 12 residues. V lost 5 bases to trimming and J lost 7 bases, with 12 bases between them. The CDR3 spells CASSLGTREQYF. The CDR3 nucleotides read TGTGCCAGCAGTCTAGGGACCAGAGAGCAGTACTTC.

The table lists this clone with a few counts. This may be a read error, as it is one base from a much larger clone. The chain joins TRBV5-6 to TRBJ2-1; D unresolved. Per germline, CDR1 SGHDT and CDR2 YYEEEE. V lost 3 bases to trimming and J lost 4 bases, with 2 bases between them. The CDR3 is made up of 11 amino acids. CDR3: CASSYYNEQFF. In nucleotides, the CDR3 is TGTGCCAGCAGCTATTACAATGAGCAGTTCTTC.